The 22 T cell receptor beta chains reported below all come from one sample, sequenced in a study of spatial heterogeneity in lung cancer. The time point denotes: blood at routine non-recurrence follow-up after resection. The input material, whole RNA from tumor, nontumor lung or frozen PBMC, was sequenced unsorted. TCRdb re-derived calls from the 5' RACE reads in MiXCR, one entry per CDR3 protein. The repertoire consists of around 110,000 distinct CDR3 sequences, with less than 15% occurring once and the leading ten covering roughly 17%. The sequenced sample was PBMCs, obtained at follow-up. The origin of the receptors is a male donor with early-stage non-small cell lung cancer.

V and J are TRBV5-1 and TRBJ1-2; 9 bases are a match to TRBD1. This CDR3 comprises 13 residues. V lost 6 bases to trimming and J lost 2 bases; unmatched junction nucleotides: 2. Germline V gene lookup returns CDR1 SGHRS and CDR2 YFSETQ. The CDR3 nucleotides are TGCGCCAGCAATACAGGGGGCAACTATGGCTACACCTTC. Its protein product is CASNTGGNYGYTF.

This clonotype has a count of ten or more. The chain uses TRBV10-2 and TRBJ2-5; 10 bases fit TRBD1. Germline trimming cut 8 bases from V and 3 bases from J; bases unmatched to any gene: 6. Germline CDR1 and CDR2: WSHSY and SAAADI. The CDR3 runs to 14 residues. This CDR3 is CASAWTGGEETQYF. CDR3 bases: TGCGCCAGCGCCTGGACAGGGGGGGAAGAGACCCAGTACTTC.

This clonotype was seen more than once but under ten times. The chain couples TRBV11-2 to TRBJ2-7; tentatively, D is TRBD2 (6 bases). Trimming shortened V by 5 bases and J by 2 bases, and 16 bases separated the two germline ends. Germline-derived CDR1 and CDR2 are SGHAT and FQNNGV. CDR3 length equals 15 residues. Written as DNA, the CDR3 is TGTGCCAGCAGCCCCCCCTGGGGAGGCGCCTACGAGCAGTACTTC. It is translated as CASSPPWGGAYEQYF.

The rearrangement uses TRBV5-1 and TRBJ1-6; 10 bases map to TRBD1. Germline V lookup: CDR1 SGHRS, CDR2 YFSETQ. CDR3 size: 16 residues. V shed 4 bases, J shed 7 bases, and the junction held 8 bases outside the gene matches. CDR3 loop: CASSLPGQGKNSPLHF. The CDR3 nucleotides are TGCGCCAGCAGCCTCCCGGGACAGGGGAAGAATTCACCCCTCCACTTT.

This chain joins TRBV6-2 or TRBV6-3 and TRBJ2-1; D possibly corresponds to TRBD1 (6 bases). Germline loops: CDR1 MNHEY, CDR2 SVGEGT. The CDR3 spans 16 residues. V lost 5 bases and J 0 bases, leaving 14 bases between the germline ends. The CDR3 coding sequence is TGTGCCAGCAGTATCTACGGACAGAGCTCCTACAATGAGCAGTTCTTC. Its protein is CASSIYGQSSYNEQFF.

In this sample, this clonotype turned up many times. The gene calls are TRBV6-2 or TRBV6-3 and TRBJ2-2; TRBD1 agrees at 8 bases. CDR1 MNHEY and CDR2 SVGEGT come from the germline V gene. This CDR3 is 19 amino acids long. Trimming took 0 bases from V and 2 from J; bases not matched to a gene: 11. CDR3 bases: TGTGCCAGCAGTTACTCTTGGACAGGGAGGAGGACAAACACCGGGGAGCTGTTTTTT. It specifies CASSYSWTGRRTNTGELFF.

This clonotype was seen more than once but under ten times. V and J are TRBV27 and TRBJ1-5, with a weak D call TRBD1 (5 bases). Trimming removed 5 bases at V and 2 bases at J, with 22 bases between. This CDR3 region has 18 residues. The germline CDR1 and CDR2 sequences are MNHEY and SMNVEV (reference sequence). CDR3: CASSLTGLYRTGNQPQHF. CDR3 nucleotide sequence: TGTGCCAGCAGTCTGACGGGACTGTATAGGACGGGCAATCAGCCCCAGCATTTT.

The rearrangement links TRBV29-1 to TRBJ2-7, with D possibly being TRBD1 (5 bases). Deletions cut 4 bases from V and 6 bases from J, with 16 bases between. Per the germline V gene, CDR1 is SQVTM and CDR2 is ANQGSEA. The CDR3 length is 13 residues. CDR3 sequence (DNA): TGCAGCGTTGCCCCATCTTCCAGGGCCGAGCAGTACTTC. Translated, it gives CSVAPSSRAEQYF.

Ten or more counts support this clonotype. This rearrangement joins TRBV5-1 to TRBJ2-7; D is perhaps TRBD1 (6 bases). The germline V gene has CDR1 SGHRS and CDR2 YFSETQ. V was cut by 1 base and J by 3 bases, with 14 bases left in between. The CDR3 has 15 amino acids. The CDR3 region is CASSLLPGASYEQYF. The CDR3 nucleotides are TGCGCCAGCAGCTTGTTGCCAGGGGCAAGCTACGAGCAGTACTTC. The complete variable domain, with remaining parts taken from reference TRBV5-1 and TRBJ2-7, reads KAGVTQTPRYLIKTRGQQVTLSCSPISGHRSVSWYQQTPGQGLQFLFEYFSETQRNKGNFPGRFSGRQFSNSRSEMNVSTLELGDSALYLCASSLLPGASYEQYFGPGTRLTVT.

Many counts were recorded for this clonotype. The CDR3 reads CASRVDNQRYNEQFF. The CDR3 DNA reads as TGTGCCAGCAGGGTAGACAATCAGCGGTACAATGAGCAGTTCTTC. The J gene is TRBJ2-1, the V gene TRBV2, with D maybe TRBD2 (5 bases). The length of the CDR3 is 15 residues. The germline V and J ends were trimmed by 6 bases and 4 bases, with 16 bases remaining between them. The germline V gene encodes CDR1 SNHLY and CDR2 FYNNEI.

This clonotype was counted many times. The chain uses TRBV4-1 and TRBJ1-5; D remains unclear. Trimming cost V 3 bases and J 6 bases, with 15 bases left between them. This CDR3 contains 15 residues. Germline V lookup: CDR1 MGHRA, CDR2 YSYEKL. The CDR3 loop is CASSHPRSYGQPQHF. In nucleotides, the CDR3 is TGCGCCAGCAGCCACCCTCGCTCTTACGGTCAGCCCCAGCATTTT.

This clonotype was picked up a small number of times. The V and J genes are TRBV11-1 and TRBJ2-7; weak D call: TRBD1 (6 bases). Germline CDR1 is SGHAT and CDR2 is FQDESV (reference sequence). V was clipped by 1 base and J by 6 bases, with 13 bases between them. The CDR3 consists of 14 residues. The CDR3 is CASSLGRGFGEQYF. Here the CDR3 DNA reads TGTGCCAGCAGCTTAGGCAGGGGATTCGGCGAGCAGTACTTC.

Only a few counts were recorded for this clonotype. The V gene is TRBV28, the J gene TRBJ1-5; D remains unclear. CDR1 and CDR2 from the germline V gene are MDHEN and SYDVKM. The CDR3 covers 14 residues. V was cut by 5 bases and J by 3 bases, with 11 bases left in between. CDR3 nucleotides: TGTGCCAGCAGTGAATCAGGATCCAATCAGCCCCAGCATTTT. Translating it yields CASSESGSNQPQHF.

As DNA, the CDR3 is TGTGCCAGCAGCTTAGGACGGGGGGGCGCCTCCTACAATGAGCAGTTCTTC. Its protein is CASSLGRGGASYNEQFF. V is TRBV11-2 and J is TRBJ2-1, with 8 bases that match TRBD2. CDR3 length equals 17 residues. Germline loops: CDR1 SGHAT, CDR2 FQNNGV. V lost 1 base, J lost 0 bases, and 5 bases stayed unmatched.

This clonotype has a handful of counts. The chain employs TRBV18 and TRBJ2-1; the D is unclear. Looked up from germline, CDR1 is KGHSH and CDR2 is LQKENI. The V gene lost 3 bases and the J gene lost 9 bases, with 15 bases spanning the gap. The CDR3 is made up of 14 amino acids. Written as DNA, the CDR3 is TGTGCCAGCTCACCCTTCGCCTACAATAGTGAGCAGTTCTTC. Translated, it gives CASSPFAYNSEQFF. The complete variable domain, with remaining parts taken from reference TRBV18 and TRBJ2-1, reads NAGVMQNPRHLVRRRGQEARLRCSPMKGHSHVYWYRQLPEEGLKFMVYLQKENIIDESGMPKERFSAEFPKEGPSILRIQQVVRGDSAAYFCASSPFAYNSEQFFGPGTRLTVL.

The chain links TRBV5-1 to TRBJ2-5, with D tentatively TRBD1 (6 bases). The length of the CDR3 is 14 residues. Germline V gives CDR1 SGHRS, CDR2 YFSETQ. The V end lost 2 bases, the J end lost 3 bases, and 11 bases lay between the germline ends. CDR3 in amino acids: CASSFSAGEETQYF. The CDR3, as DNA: TGCGCCAGCAGCTTCTCCGCAGGGGAAGAGACCCAGTACTTC.

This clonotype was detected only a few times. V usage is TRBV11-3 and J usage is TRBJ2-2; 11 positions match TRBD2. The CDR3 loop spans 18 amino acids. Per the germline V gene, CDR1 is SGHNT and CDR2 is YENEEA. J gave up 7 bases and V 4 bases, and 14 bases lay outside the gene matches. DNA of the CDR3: TGTGCCAGCAGCTCCGGGACTAGCGGAAACGAAATCAGCGGGGAGCTGTTTTTT. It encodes CASSSGTSGNEISGELFF.

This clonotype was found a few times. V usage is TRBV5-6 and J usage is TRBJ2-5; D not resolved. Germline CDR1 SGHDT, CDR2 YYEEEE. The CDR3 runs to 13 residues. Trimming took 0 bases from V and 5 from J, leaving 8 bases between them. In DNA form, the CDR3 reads TGTGCCAGCAGCTTGGCAACAGCGGAGACCCAGTACTTC. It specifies CASSLATAETQYF. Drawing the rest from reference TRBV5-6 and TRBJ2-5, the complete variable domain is DAGVTQSPTHLIKTRGQQVTLRCSPKSGHDTVSWYQQALGQGPQFIFQYYEEEERQRGNFPDRFSGHQFPNYSSELNVNALLLGDSALYLCASSLATAETQYFGPGTRLLVL.

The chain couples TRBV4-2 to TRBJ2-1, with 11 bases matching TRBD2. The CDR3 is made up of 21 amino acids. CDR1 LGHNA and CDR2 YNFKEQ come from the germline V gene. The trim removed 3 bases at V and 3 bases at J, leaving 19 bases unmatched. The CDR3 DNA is TGTGCCAGCAGCCAGGACCCGGTACTAGCGGGGGAATCCGTGATCTACAATGAGCAGTTCTTC. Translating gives CASSQDPVLAGESVIYNEQFF.

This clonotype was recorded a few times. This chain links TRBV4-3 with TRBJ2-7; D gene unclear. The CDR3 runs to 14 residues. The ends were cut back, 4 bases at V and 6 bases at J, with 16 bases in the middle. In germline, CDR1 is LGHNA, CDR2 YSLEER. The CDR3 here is CASSPSLPRGEQYF. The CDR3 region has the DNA TGCGCCAGCAGCCCCTCTCTGCCCCGCGGCGAGCAGTACTTC.

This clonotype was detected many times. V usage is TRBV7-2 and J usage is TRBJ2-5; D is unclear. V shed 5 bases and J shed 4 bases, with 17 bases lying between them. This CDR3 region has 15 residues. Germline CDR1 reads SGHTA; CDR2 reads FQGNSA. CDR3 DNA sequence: TGTGCCAGCAGCAGAGGTCCCTCCCGGGTAGAGACCCAGTACTTC. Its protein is CASSRGPSRVETQYF.

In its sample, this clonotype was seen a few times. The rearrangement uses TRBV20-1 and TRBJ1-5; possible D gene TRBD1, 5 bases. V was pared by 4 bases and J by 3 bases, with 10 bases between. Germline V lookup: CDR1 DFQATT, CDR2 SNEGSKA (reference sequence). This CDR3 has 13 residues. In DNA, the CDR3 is TGCAGTGCTATCGACAGCTTCAATCAGCCCCAGCATTTT. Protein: CSAIDSFNQPQHF.